A selection of T cell receptor beta chains follows, all from one sample in a study of T cell repertoires in cytomegalovirus infection. TCRdb reanalysed the reads using MiXCR and keeps one entry per CDR3 protein. The table shows hundreds of thousands of distinct CDR3 sequences, with roughly 42% occurring only once. No antigen has been identified for these receptors. The sample here was cultured PBMCs, taken from culture after CMV antigen stimulation. These receptors were taken from a human donor in good health (CMV status not recorded). Some clones in this sample may be carry-over from other donors' samples. Each CDR3 is given without its conserved first and last residue.

TRBV9,TRBJ1-1,13,ASSGGEYELTEAF
TRBV27,TRBJ2-6,15,ASSNGRLRTGANVLT
TRBV12-3/TRBV12-4,TRBJ2-3,13,ASSLRKERTDTQY
TRBV7-2,TRBJ2-7,11,ASSLAPNYEQY
TRBV6-5,TRBJ1-3,13,ASKRGSSSGNTIY
TRBV7-2,TRBJ2-3,15,ASSQGPLGGITDTQY
TRBV20-1,TRBJ1-1,12,SASGAALNTEAF
TRBV20-1,TRBJ2-5,14,SARDSTRGGRETQY
TRBV7-2,TRBJ2-3,15,ASSFRGLAGGTDTQY
TRBV5-4,TRBJ1-2,13,ASSLGAQRTYGYT
TRBV12-3/TRBV12-4,TRBJ2-1,11,ASSLFVPGEQF
TRBV7-8,TRBJ2-7,14,ASSLFLGRVIYEQY
TRBV19,TRBJ1-5,12,ASSTGTGWGPQH
TRBV6-1,TRBJ1-5,15,ASSVSRGRRLNQPQH
TRBV6-5,TRBJ2-3,15,ASRDLAGELLTDTQY
TRBV7-6,TRBJ1-1,12,ASSPAGPNTEAF
TRBV6-2/TRBV6-3,TRBJ1-1,13,ASSYLYRGFLEAF
TRBV30,TRBJ2-1,9,AGQTSWSQF
TRBV18,TRBJ2-5,13,ASSLGTGGQETQY
TRBV7-2,TRBJ2-3,17,ASSSTDSGLAGATDTQY
TRBV7-2,TRBJ2-2,14,ASSLQGTINTGELF
TRBV7-2,TRBJ2-5,12,ASSSFRGGETQY
TRBV7-9,TRBJ2-7,13,ASSTPQGRRYEQY
TRBV6-2/TRBV6-3,TRBJ2-2,13,ASSYSISNTGELF
TRBV11-2,TRBJ2-7,10,ASSFFSYEQY
TRBV5-4,TRBJ2-1,13,ASSLAFLAGEVWF
TRBV6-2/TRBV6-3,TRBJ2-3,13,ASSSGRTDADTQY
TRBV11-2,TRBJ2-4,12,ASSLDRHNRVQY
TRBV7-2,TRBJ1-2,11,ASSLDKSTGYT
TRBV10-3,TRBJ2-1,13,AISFLAGGSNEQF
TRBV10-3,TRBJ2-7,13,AISESVDGTYEQY
TRBV10-3,TRBJ2-7,10,AISEQGQQQY
TRBV7-2,TRBJ1-1,12,ASSLVASNTEAF
TRBV7-2,TRBJ2-7,9,ASSRGGEQY
TRBV7-2,TRBJ2-1,11,ASSPISGGEQF
TRBV7-2,TRBJ2-3,15,ASSLAFNGGATDTQY
TRBV6-2/TRBV6-3,TRBJ2-1,11,ASGRGEVDEQF
TRBV12-3/TRBV12-4,TRBJ2-7,13,ASTPDYPSPYEQY
TRBV7-3,TRBJ2-7,13,ASSLAGYESYEQY
TRBV2,TRBJ2-1,13,ASSPIGPSYNEQF
TRBV5-4,TRBJ1-3,12,ASSTRGPGNTIY
TRBV11-2,TRBJ2-2,12,ASSLSDYAGELF
TRBV2,TRBJ1-2,12,ASSDRGFVGGGT
TRBV7-2,TRBJ2-3,13,ASSSSGQATDTQY
TRBV7-8,TRBJ2-5,12,ASSSRQGQETQY
TRBV7-8,TRBJ2-4,10,ASSLDAGVPY
TRBV12-3/TRBV12-4,TRBJ1-5,10,ASSWEFQPQH
TRBV11-2,TRBJ2-3,13,ASSLGWARRDTQY
TRBV6-6,TRBJ2-1,17,ASNYFRGLAGGNYNEQF